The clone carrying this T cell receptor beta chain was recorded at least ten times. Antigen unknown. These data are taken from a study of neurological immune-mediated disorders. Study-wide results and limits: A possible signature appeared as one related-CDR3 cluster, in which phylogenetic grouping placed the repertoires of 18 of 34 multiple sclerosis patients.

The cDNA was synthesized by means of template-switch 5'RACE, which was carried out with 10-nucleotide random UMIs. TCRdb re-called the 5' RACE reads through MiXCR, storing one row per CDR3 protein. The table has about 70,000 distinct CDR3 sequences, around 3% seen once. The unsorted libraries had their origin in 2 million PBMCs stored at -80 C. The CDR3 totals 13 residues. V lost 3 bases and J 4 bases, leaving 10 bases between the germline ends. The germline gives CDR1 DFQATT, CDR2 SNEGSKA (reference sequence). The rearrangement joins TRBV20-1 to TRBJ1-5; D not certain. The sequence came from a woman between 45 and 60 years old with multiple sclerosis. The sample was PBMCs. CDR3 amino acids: CSARRGTNQPQHF. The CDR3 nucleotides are TGCAGTGCTAGGAGAGGAACGAATCAGCCCCAGCATTTT.